The 5 T cell receptor beta chains in this list originate from one sample, sequenced in a study of T cell repertoires in cytomegalovirus infection (dated by TCRdb to about 2019). Sequencing took place on an Illumina HiSeq 1500. TCRdb redid the processing of the public reads, applying fastp at Q25 and MiXCR, and retained in-frame beta chains. When rows share a CDR3 protein, they turn into one entry using the most common DNA and genes. The sample table lists about 740,000 distinct CDR3 sequences, under 40% of them with a count of one. Under 3.5% of the sample is in the top ten clones. Sequencing input: PBMCs. The source of these receptors is a human donor in good health (CMV status not recorded). Some clones in this sample may be carry-over from other donors' samples.

This clonotype was detected only once. The rearrangement links TRBV6-8 to TRBJ1-1; D not certain. V shed 0 bases and J shed 1 base, with 6 bases lying between them. Looked up from germline, CDR1 is MNHGY and CDR2 is SAAAGT. The CDR3 runs to 14 residues. The CDR3 nucleotides are TGTGCCAGCAGTTACTCAGCCTGGAACACTGAAGCTTTCTTT. It specifies CASSYSAWNTEAFF.

The genes are TRBV10-3 and TRBJ1-5; unclear D gene. The CDR3 runs 14 residues. The germline V gene encodes CDR1 ENHRY and CDR2 SYGVKD. The V end was cut by 5 bases, the J end by 4 bases, with 12 bases between. The CDR3 DNA sequence: TGTGCCATCAGTCGGGCCCAGGTAAATCAGCCCCAGCATTTT. Translating gives CAISRAQVNQPQHF.

The chain joins TRBV20-1 to TRBJ1-1; no clear D. The germline CDR1 and CDR2 sequences are DFQATT and SNEGSKA (reference sequence). This CDR3 has 15 amino acids. With 0 bases removed from V and 1 base from J, the gap between germline ends came to 12 bases. The CDR3 sequence: CSAREFGQPNTEAFF. The CDR3, as DNA: TGCAGTGCTAGAGAGTTTGGGCAGCCGAACACTGAAGCTTTCTTT.

This chain connects TRBV7-6 to TRBJ1-2; D is uncertain. The germline V and J ends were trimmed by 2 bases and 6 bases, with 7 bases remaining between them. Germline V gene lookup returns CDR1 SGHVS and CDR2 FNYEAQ. There are 12 residues in the CDR3. This chain's CDR3 is CASSLNGDGYTF. CDR3 nucleotides: TGTGCCAGCAGCTTAAACGGGGATGGCTACACCTTC.

Points on this clonotype: A single base separates this from a much larger clone, so it may be a read error. The chain has TRBV7-6 and TRBJ1-5; the match to TRBD1 covers 10 bases. Germline V gene data show CDR1 as SGHVS and CDR2 as FNYEAQ. The CDR3 runs 16 residues. In DNA, the CDR3 is TGTGCCAGCAGCTTGGGGACAGGGGTGAGCAATCAGCCCCAGCAGTTT. It is translated as CASSLGTGVSNQPQQF.